This TCR beta chain was documented in a study of shared clonotypes between healthy human individuals (TCRdb year 2020). With regard to the full study: A couple of women and a few men aged 18 to 49 years were included in the cohort. Blood TCR repertoires of several healthy adults were deeply sequenced to estimate repertoire size and the extent of clonotype sharing between individuals. Libraries were prepared and TCR repertoires were sequenced by different laboratories using diverse techniques, in order to increase sequencing depth and limit assay-specific biases. Between about 0.94 and 8.9 billion PBMCs per donor were obtained by leukapheresis. For each donor, CD4 naive and CD4 memory were each run on three plates, CD8 naive on two plates, and CD8 memory on one plate.

The CDR3, from cysteine to phenylalanine, totals 14 residues. Only the CDR3 portion is preserved as DNA: 42 bases, with reading frame beginning at the first base. Looking up the germline V gene yields CDR1 MDHEN and CDR2 SYDVKM. The trim is 3 bases for V and 9 bases for J, with a gap of 15 bases between the germline ends. This clone was observed a single time. Its antigen is still unknown. Base-call qualities are not available, and no considerably larger clone is one nucleotide away. Overall results and qualifications from the work: Pairwise subsampling indicated that sequencing depth was expected to affect the degree of clonotype sharing among donors. Sampling was restricted to blood, and TCR repertoires in tissue are likely to differ from TCR repertoires in blood. Naive subsets generally had larger estimated clonotype richness than memory subsets. Across a handful of donors, around 5% of naive CD4, 3% to 4% of naive CD8, 2.3% of memory CD4, and about 0.44% of memory CD8 clonotypes were shared. Compared with non-shared clonotypes, clonotypes shared by all four sorted-subset donors had higher generation probabilities. Because the study included a small number of donors, the genetic and exposure-history diversity represented was limited. Even with the large sequencing depth, rarefaction of the sorted-subset datasets indicated that sequencing was incomplete.

Using the deep immunoSEQ assay, TCR CDR3 regions were amplified from genomic DNA by multiplex PCR. Genomic DNA extracted from each cell subset was distributed evenly over all wells of several immunoSEQ 96-well plates, and each plate served as one replicate. For sorted subsets, roughly 200 ng of genomic DNA, equivalent to around 31,000 T cell genomes, went into each replicate PCR. Purified libraries were measured with a Qubit 3.0 fluorometer, size-checked on a Bioanalyzer 2100, and measured again with the KAPA Library Quantification kit. Every immunoSEQ 96-well plate was sequenced on a dedicated single-read 150-cycle Illumina NextSeq 550 flow cell. Under the source paper's analysis protocol: Because only junctional sequences without quality scores were contained in the immunoSEQ output, filtering matching that applied to full-length reads could not be performed. To assign V/J genes and CDR3, sequences were annotated using PyIR, a Python wrapper for IgBLAST v1.9, with IMGT germline references. Reads were filtered out if the reads had weak V/J assignments (E-value above 1e-6), no CDR3, stop codons, out-of-frame junctions, or ambiguous translated residues. A V3J clonotype was defined by an identical inferred V gene, J gene, and CDR3 amino acid sequence. The percentage overlap between two repertoires was calculated by dividing the number of shared unique clonotypes by the size of the smaller repertoire. Richness of each repertoire was evaluated using RTK rarefaction, the Chao1 estimator, and Recon v2.1 estimates of unobserved clonotypes. Generation probabilities were computed with OLGA for all TCRbeta clonotypes obtained by the gDNA method from a few donors. This immuneACCESS table, as held by TCRdb, lists in-frame sequences with V and J called but not all clones. Of the missing ones, under half trace to an unresolved V gene in checked studies; the others have no known cause. That table supplies the V and J calls and clone size; D and trimming were determined from the DNA. The sample yields hundreds of thousands of clones; approximately 97% were counted once. Jointly, the top ten make up 0.045% to 0.07% of the sample.

The donors were healthy, HIV-negative adults with no recently reported acute infections or vaccinations. Every donor was a Caucasian adult residing in Nashville, Tennessee, USA. CD4+ T cells were enriched by magnetic negative selection; naive cells were then positively selected on CD45RA, and the negative fraction formed the memory subset. After blood collection by leukapheresis, PBMCs were isolated using Ficoll-Histopaque density gradient centrifugation and then cryopreserved in the vapor phase of liquid nitrogen. Purity and quantity of every magnetically sorted T cell population were checked by analytical flow cytometry. Each sorted fraction had its genomic DNA isolated and then quantified by UV absorbance on a Nanodrop 2000c.

Sequencing used naive CD4+ T cells sorted from blood. This specimen's cell subset or site label, per the study, means: CD45RA+ positively selected. This clonotype originated in a woman aged 30 to 39 in good health. This chain joins TRBV28 to TRBJ1-5, and the D gene may be TRBD1, 6 bases matching. Read as DNA, the sequence is TGTGCCAGCAGTTTTCTGACAGGAACAGGGCCCCAGCATTTT. It translates to CASSFLTGTGPQHF.